This T cell receptor beta chain stems from a study of cytomegalovirus exposure and HLA in healthy donors. On the study more broadly: Previous work identified roughly 120 million unique TCR beta sequences from roughly 180 million T cells. Points from the study as a whole: Previously analyzed data showed that most TCR beta V segments were productive at a frequency of about 90% or about 30%. There were about 160 TCR beta chains listed as cytomegalovirus-associated.

13 Jbeta primers and 60 Vbeta primers were used for the PCR. TCRdb's table, derived via immunoSEQ multiplex PCR, lists solely in-frame clones and lacks some. Counted here are over 150,000 clones, about two thirds occurring once; the ten biggest clones make up approximately 2.5%. Each donor was healthy, and each was a bone marrow donor. Trimming removed 0 bases from V and 0 bases from J, with 4 bases in between. CDR1 SGHNT and CDR2 YYREEE come from the germline V gene (reference sequence). The length of the CDR3 is 15 residues. In the case of this clone: Its antigen is currently unknown.

The rearrangement uses TRBV5-4 and TRBJ2-6; no clear D gene. The sample consisted of PBMCs. The clonotype comes from a young woman in good health and CMV-seronegative. The chain's CDR3 is CASSLVSSGANVLTF. Written as DNA, the CDR3 is TGTGCCAGCAGCTTGGTCTCCTCTGGGGCCAACGTCCTGACTTTC. The full variable domain, completed using reference TRBV5-4 and TRBJ2-6, is ETGVTQSPTHLIKTRGQQVTLRCSSQSGHNTVSWYQQALGQGPQFIFQYYREEENGRGNFPPRFSGLQFPNYSSELNVNALELDDSALYLCASSLVSSGANVLTFGAGSRLTVL.